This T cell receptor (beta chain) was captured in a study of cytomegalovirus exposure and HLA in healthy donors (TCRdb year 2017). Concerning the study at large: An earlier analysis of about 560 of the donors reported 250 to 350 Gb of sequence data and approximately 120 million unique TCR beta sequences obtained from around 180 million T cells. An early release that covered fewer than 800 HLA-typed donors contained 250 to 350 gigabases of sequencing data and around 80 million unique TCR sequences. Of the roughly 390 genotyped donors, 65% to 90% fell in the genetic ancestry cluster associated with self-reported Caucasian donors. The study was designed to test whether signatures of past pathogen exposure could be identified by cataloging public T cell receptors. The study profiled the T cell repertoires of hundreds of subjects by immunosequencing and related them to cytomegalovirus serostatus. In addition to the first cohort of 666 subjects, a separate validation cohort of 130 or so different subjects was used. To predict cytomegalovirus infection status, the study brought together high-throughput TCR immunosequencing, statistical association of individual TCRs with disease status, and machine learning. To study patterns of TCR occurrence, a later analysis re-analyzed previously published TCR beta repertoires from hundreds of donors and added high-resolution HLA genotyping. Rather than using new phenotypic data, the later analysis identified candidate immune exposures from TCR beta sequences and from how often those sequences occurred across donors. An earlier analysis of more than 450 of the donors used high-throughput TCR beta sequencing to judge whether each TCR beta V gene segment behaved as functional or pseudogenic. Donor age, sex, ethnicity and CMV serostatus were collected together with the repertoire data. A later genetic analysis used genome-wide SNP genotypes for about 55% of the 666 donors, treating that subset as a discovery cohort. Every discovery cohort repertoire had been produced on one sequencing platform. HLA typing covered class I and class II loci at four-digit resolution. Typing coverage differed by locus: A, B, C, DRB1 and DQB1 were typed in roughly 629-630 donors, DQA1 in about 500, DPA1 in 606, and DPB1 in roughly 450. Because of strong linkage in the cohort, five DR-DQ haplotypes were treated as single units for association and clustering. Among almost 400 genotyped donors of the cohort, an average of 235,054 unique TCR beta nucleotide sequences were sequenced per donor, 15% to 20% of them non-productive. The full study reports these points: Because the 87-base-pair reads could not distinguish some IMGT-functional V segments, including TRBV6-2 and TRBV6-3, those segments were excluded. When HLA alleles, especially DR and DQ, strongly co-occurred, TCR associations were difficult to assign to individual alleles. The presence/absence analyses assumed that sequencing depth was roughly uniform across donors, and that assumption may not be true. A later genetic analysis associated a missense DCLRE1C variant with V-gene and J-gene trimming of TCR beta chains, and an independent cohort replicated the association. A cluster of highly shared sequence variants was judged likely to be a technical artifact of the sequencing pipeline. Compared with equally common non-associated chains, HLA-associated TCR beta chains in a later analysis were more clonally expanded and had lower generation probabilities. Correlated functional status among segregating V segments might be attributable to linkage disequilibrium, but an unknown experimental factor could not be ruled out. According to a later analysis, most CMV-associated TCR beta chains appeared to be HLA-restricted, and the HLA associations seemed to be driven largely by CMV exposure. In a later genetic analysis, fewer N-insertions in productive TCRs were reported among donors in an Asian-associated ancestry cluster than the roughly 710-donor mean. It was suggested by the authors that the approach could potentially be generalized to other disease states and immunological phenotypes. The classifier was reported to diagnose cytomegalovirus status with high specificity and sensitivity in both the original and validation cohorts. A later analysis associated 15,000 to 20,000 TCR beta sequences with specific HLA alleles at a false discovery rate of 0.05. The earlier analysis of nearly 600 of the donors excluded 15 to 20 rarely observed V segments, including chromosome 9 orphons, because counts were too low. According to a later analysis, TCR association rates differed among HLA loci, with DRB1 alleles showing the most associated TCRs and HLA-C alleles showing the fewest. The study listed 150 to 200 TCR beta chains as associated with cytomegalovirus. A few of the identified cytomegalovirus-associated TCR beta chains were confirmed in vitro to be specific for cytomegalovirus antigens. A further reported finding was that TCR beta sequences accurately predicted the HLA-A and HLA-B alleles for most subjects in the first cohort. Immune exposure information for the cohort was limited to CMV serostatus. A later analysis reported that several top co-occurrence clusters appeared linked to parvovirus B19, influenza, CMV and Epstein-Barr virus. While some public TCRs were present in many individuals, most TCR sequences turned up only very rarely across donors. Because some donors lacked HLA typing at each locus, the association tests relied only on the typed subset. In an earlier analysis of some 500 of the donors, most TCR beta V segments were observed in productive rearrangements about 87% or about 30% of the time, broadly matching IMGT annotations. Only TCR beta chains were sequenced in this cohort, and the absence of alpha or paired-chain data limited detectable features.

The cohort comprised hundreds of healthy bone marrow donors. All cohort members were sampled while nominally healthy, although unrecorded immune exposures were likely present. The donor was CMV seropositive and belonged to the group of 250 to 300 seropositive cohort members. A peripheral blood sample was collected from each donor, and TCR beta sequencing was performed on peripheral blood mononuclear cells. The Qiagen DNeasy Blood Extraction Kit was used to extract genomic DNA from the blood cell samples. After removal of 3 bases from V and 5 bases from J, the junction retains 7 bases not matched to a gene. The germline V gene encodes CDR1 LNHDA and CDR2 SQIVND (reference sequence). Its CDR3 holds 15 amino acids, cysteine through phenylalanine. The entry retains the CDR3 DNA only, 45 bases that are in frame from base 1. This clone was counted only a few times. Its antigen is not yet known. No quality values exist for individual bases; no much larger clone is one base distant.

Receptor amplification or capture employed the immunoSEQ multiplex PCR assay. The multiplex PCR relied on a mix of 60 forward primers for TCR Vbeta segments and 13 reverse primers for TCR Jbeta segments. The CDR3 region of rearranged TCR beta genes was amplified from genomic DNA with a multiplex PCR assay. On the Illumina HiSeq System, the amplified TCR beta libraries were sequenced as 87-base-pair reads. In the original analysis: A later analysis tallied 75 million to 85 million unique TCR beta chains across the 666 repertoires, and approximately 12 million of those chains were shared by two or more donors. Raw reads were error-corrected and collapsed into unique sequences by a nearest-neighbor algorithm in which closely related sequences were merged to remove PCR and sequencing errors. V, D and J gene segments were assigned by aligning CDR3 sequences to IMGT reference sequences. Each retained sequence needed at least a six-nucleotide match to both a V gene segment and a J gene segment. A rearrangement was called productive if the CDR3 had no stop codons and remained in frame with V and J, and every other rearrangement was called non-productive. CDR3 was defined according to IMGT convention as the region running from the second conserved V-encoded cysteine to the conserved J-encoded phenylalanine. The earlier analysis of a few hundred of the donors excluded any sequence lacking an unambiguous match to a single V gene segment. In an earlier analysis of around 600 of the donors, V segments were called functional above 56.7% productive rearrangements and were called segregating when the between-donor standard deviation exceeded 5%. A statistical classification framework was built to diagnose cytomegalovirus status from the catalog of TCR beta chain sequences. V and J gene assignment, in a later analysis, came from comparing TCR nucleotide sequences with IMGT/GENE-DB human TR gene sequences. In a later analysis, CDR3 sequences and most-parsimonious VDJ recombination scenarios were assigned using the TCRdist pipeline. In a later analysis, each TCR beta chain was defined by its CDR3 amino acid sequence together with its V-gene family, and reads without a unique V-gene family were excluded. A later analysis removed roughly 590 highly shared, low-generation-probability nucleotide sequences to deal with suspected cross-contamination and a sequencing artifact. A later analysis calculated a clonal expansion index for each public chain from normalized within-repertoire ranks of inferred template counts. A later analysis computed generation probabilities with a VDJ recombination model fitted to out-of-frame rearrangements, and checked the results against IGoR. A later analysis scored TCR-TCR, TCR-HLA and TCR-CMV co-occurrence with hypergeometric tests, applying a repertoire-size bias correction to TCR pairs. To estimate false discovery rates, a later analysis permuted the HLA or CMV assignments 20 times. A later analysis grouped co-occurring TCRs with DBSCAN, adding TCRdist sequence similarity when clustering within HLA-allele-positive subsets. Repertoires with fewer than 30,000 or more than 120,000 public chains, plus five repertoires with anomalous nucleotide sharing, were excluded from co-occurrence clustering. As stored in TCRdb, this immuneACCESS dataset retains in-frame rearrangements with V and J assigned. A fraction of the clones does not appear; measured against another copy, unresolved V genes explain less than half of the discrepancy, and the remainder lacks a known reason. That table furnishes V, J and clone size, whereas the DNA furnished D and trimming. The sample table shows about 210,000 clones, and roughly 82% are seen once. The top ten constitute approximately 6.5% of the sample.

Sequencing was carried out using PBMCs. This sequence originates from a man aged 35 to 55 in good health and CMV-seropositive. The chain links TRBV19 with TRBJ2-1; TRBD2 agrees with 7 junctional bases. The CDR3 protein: CASSMGGSTHNEQFF. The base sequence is TGTGCCAGTAGTATGGGGGGGTCCACCCACAATGAGCAGTTCTTC. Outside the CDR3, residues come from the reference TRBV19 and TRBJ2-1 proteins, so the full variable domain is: DGGITQSPKYLFRKEGQNVTLSCEQNLNHDAMYWYRQDPGQGLRLIYYSQIVNDFQKGDIAEGYSVSREKKESFPLTVTSAQKNPTAFYLCASSMGGSTHNEQFFGPGTRLTVL.